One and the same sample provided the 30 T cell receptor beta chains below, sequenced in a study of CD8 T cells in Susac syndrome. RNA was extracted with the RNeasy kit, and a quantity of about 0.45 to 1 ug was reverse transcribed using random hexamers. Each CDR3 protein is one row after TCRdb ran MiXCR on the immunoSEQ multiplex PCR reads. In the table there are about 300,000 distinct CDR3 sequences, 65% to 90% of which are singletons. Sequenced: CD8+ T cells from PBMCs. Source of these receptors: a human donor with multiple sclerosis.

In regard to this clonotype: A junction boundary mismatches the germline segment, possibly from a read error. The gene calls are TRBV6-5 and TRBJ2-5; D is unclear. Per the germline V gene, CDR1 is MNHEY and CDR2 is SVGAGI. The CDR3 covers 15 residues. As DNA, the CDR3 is TGTGCCAGCAGTTACTCAAAGGGAACCCAAGGGACCCAGTACTTC. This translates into CASSYSKGTQGTQYF.

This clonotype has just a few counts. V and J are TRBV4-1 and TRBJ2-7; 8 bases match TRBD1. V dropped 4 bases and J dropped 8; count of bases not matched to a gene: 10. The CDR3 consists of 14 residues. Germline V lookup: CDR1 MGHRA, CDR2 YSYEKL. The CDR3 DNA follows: TGCGCCAGCAGCCTGACCTCGACAGGGGCAAAGCAGTACTTC. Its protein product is CASSLTSTGAKQYF.

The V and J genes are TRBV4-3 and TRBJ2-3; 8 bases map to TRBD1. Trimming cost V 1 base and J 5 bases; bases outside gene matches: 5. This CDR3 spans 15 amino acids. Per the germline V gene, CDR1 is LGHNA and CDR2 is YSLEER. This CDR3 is CASSQGQGAGDTQYF. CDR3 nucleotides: TGCGCCAGCAGCCAAGGGCAGGGGGCGGGAGATACGCAGTATTTT.

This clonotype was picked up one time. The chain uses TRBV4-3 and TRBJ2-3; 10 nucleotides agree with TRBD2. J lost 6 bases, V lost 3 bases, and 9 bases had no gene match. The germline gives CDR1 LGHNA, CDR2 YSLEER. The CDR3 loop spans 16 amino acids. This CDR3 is CASSHALAGAVDTQYF. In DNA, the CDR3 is TGCGCCAGCAGCCATGCGCTAGCGGGAGCGGTCGATACGCAGTATTTT.

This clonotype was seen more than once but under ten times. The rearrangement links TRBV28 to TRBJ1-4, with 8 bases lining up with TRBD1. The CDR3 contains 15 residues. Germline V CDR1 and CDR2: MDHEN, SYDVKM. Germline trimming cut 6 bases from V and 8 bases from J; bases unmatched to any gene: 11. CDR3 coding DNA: TGTGCCAGCAGGCGTGGGGACAGGAAATCGGAAAAACTGTTTTTT. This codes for CASRRGDRKSEKLFF.

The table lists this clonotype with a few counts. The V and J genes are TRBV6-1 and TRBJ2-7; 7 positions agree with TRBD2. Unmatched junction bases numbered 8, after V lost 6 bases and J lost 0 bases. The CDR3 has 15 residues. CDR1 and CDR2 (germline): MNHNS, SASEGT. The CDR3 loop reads CASRGPSGSSYEQYF. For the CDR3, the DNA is TGTGCCAGCAGGGGACCTAGCGGAAGCTCCTACGAGCAGTACTTC.

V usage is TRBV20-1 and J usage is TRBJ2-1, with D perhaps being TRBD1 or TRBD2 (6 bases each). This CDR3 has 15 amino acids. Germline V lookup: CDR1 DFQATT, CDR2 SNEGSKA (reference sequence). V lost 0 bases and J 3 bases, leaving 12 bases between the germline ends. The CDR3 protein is CSARDTRGLYNEQFF. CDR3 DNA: TGCAGTGCTAGAGATACCAGGGGACTCTACAATGAGCAGTTCTTC.

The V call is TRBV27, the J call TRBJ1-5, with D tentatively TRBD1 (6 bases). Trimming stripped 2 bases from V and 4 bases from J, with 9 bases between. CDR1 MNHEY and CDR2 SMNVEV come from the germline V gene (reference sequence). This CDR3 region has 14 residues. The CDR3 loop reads CASSLRTENQPQHF. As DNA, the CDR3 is TGTGCCAGCAGTTTAAGGACAGAGAATCAGCCCCAGCATTTT.

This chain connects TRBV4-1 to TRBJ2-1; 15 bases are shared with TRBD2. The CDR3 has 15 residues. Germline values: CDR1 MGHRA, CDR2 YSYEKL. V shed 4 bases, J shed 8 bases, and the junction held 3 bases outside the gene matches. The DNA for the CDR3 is TGCGCCAGCAGCCGCGGACTAGCGGGAGGGTATGAGCAGTTCTTC. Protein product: CASSRGLAGGYEQFF.

CDR3 nucleotide sequence: TGCAGTGCTAGACCGCGGGACACGGAATACGAGCAGTACTTC. Encoded protein: CSARPRDTEYEQYF. The chain combines TRBV20-1 with TRBJ2-7; D possibly uses TRBD1 or TRBD2 (6 bases each). The CDR3 runs to 14 residues. CDR1 and CDR2 from the germline V gene are DFQATT and SNEGSKA (reference sequence). Trimming left V 2 bases short and J 4 bases short, with 15 bases between.

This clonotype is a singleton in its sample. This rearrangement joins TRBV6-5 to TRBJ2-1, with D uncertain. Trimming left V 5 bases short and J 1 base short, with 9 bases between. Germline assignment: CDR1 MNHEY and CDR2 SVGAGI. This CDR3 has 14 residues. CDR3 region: CASSPKGSYNEQFF. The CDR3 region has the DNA TGTGCCAGCAGTCCAAAAGGGTCCTACAATGAGCAGTTCTTC.

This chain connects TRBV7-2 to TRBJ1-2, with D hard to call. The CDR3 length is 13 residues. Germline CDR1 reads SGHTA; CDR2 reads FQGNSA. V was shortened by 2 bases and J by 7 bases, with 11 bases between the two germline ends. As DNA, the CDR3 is TGTGCCAGCAGCTTACCTTGGTCCACTGGCTACACCTTC. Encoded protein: CASSLPWSTGYTF.

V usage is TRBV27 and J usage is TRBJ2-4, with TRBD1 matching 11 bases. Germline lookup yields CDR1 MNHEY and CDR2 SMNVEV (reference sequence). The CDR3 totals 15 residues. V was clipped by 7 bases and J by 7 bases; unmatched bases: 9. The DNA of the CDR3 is TGTGCCAGCACCCCAGGGACAGGGGGTAGGAACATTCAGTACTTC. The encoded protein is CASTPGTGGRNIQYF.

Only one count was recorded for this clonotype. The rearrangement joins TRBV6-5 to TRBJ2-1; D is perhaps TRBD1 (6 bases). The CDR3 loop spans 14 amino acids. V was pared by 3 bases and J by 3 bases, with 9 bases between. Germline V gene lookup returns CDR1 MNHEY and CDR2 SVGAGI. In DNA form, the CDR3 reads TGTGCCAGCAGTTATCTGGACAGCTACAATGAGCAGTTCTTC. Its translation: CASSYLDSYNEQFF.

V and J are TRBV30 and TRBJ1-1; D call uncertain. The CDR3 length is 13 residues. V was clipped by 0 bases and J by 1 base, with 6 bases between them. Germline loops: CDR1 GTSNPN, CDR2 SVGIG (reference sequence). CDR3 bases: TGTGCCTGGAGTGTAGAAGGGAACACTGAAGCTTTCTTT. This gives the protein CAWSVEGNTEAFF.

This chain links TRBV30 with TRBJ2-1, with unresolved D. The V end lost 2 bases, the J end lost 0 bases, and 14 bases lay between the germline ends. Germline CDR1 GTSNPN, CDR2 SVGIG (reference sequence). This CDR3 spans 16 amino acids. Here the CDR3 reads CAWSTGVRSSYNEQFF. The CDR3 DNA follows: TGTGCCTGGAGTACTGGGGTCAGGAGCTCCTACAATGAGCAGTTCTTC.

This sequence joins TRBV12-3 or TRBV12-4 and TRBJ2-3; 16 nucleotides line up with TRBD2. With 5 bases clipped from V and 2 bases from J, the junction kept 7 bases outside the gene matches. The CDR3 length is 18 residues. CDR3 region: CASSAGTSGRALTDTQYF. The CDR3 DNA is TGTGCCAGCAGTGCCGGGACTAGCGGGAGGGCCCTCACAGATACGCAGTATTTT.

CDR3 in DNA: TGTGCCAGCAGCTTAGATCCTAGCGAGGGCACAGATACGCAGTATTTT. Amino acids: CASSLDPSEGTDTQYF. This sequence joins TRBV7-8 and TRBJ2-3; TRBD2 might be the D (6 bases). CDR1 and CDR2 from the germline V gene are SGHVS and FQNEAQ. This CDR3 spans 16 amino acids. The V end was cut by 1 base, the J end by 1 base, with 12 bases between.

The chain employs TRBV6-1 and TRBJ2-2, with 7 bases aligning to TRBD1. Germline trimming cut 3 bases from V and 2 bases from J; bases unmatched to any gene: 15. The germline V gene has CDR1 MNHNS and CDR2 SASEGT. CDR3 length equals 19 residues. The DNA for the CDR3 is TGTGCCAGCAGTGATACCCTGTCCCCCAGACAGGGAAACACCGGGGAGCTGTTTTTT. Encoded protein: CASSDTLSPRQGNTGELFF.

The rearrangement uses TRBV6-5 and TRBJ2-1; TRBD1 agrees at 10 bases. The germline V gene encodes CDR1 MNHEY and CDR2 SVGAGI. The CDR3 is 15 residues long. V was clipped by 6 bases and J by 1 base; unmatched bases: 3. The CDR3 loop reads CASSMGQGSYNEQFF. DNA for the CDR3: TGTGCCAGCAGCATGGGACAGGGGTCCTACAATGAGCAGTTCTTC.

The CDR3 DNA is TGTGCCAGCAGGATTATGGGGACTAGTTCCTACGAGCAGTACTTC. This sequence encodes CASRIMGTSSYEQYF. This chain joins TRBV27 and TRBJ2-7; 8 nucleotides match TRBD2. The CDR3 contains 15 residues. Losses at the gene ends were 6 bases for V and 1 base for J; bases not matched to a gene: 8. The germline gives CDR1 MNHEY, CDR2 SMNVEV (reference sequence).

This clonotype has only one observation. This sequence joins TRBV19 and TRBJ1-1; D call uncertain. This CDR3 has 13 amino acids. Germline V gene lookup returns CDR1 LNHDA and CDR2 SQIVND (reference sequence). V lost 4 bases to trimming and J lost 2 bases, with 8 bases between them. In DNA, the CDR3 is TGTGCCAGTAGTAATTGGGGAAACACTGAAGCTTTCTTT. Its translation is CASSNWGNTEAFF.

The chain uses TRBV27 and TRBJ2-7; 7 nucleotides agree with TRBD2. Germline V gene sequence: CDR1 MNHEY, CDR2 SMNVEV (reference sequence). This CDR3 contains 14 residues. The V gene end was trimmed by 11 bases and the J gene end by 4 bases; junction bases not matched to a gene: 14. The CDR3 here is CAAAPGGEGYEQYF. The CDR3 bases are TGTGCCGCCGCCCCCGGAGGGGAGGGGTACGAGCAGTACTTC.

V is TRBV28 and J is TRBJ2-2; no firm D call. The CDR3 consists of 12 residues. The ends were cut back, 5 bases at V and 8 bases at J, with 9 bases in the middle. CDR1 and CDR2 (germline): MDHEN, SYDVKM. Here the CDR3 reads CASSTPRGELFF. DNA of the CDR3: TGTGCCAGCAGTACCCCAAGGGGGGAGCTGTTTTTT. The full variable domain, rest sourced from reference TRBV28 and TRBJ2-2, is DVKVTQSSRYLVKRTGEKVFLECVQDMDHENMFWYRQDPGLGLRLIYFSYDVKMKEKGDIPEGYSVSREKKERFSLILESASTNQTSMYLCASSTPRGELFFGEGSRLTVL.

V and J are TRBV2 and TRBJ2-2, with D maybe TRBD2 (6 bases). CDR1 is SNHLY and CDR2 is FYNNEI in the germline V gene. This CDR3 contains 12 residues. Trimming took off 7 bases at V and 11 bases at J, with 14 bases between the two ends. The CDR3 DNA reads TGTGCCAGCACCGGGGGTGGGAGAGAGCTGTTTTTT. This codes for CASTGGGRELFF.

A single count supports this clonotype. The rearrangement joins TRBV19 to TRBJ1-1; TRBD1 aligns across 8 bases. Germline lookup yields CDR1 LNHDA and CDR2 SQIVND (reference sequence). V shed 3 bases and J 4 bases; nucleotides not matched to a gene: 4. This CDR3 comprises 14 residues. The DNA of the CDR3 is TGTGCCAGTAGTATTGGACAGGGTATCACTGAAGCTTTCTTT. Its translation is CASSIGQGITEAFF.

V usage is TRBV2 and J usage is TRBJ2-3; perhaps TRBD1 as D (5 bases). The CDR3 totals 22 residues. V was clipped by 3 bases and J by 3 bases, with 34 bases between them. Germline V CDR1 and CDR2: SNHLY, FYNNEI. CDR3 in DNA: TGTGCCAGCAGTGACCTGGGTTCACCTCGAACTACAACCCAGGGAACTACAGATACGCAGTATTTT. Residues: CASSDLGSPRTTTQGTTDTQYF.

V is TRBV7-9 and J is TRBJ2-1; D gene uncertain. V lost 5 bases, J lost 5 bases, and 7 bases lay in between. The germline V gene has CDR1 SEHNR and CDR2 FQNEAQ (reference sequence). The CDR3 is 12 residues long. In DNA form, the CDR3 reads TGTGCCAGCAGCGCCCTAGACAATGAGCAGTTCTTC. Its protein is CASSALDNEQFF.

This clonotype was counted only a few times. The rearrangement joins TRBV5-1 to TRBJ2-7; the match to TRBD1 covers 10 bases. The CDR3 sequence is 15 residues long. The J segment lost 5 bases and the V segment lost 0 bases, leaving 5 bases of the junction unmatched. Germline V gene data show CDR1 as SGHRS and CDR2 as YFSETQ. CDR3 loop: CASSLAGTGDHEQYF. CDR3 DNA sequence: TGCGCCAGCAGCTTGGCCGGGACAGGGGACCACGAGCAGTACTTC.

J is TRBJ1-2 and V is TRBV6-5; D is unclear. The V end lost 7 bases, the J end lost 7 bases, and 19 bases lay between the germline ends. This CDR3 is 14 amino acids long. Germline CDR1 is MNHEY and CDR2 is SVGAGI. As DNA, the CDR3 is TGTGCCAGCACCGTAGACGGGAGGATAGGTGGCTACACCTTC. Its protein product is CASTVDGRIGGYTF.